These T cell receptor beta chains were read from a single sample in a study of T cell repertoires in ileal Crohn's disease. Measured with immunoSEQ multiplex PCR; TCRdb has only the in-frame clones, and not every one. This sample yields almost 7,500 clones, of which just under 75% are seen a single time; 7% to 9% belongs to the top ten. The sample consisted of ileal tissue. These receptors all come from an adult with Crohn's disease. The CDR3 runs from the conserved cysteine through the conserved F or W.

v_gene	j_gene	CDR3aa
TRBV6-5	TRBJ2-3	CASSGRALDTQYF
TRBV7-2	TRBJ2-3	CASSFAGTRGTDTQYF
TRBV9	TRBJ1-1	CASSVGSAIGTEAFF
TRBV2	TRBJ1-1	CASSFGDTEAFF
TRBV28	TRBJ1-2	CASGAMNYGYTF
TRBV30	TRBJ1-5	CAWSAATGGNQPQHF
TRBV2	TRBJ1-1	CASRGTGGGPEAFF
TRBV19	TRBJ1-1	CASSIRGTEAFF
TRBV6-5	TRBJ1-1	CASSTRGHTEAFF
TRBV14	TRBJ1-1	CASSQLGRATEAFF
TRBV6-5	TRBJ2-3	CASSYEASRGGYF
TRBV5-1	TRBJ1-1	CASSLDRANTEAFF
TRBV11-3	TRBJ2-1	CASSGGLAGGVPYNEQFF
TRBV7-2	TRBJ2-4	CASSAGQSGNIQYF
TRBV5-1	TRBJ1-2	CASSLFRREGGYTF
TRBV7-6	TRBJ1-2	CASSPERGAAKGYTF
TRBV7-2	TRBJ2-1	CASSLGTGGGDEQFF
TRBV10-3	TRBJ2-5	CAIRGSGNQETQYF
TRBV27	TRBJ2-4	CASSFSFLAKNIQYF
TRBV7-6	TRBJ1-1	CASSPAGTAGDTEAFF
TRBV7-3	TRBJ2-7	CASSSTGGSYEQYF
TRBV7-2	TRBJ2-1	CASSMTSGPYNEQFF
TRBV7-9	TRBJ2-3	CASSLGGRTDTQYF
TRBV7-7	TRBJ1-5	CASSFCRDPDQPQHF
TRBV6-6	TRBJ2-5	CASRRDRGEETQYF
TRBV7-8	TRBJ2-7	CASSSGGVAALGEQYF
TRBV19	TRBJ1-5	CASSIRGFSNQPQHF
TRBV11-2	TRBJ2-7	CASSLDHLGLPYEQYF
TRBV5-6	TRBJ2-6	CASSLSGANVLTF
TRBV29-1	TRBJ1-2	CSASRGDGNYGYTF
TRBV6-1	TRBJ2-3	CASSPDSTDTQYF
TRBV28	TRBJ2-7	CASSLRRYEQYF
TRBV5-1	TRBJ1-1	CASSLSGLNTEAFF
TRBV18	TRBJ2-1	CASSPTTSGRAGEQFF
TRBV9	TRBJ2-2	CASSVAGGNAGELFF
TRBV2	TRBJ1-2	CASSMRGQGDYGYTF
TRBV29-1	TRBJ1-4	CSVEREQGQCEKLFF
TRBV29-1	TRBJ1-5	CSVEGQAGQPQHF
TRBV6-6	TRBJ2-2	CASSYRVDTGELFF
TRBV28	TRBJ1-1	CASSAQGGRNTEAFF
TRBV6-6	TRBJ1-2	CASTPTGDYGYTF
TRBV18	TRBJ2-1	CASSVDRGLINEQFF
TRBV6-1	TRBJ2-7	CASRPWGRSYEQYF
TRBV6-4	TRBJ1-1	CASSSQMNTEAFF
TRBV6-6	TRBJ2-7	CASSWDGQGTYEQYF
TRBV11-2	TRBJ2-1	CASSLRLAGVEQFF
TRBV6-4	TRBJ1-1	CASSPQGNTEAFF
TRBV28	TRBJ2-1	CASRGQTVTGGSYNEQFF
TRBV19	TRBJ1-1	CASSWSKDTEAFF
TRBV27	TRBJ2-7	CASSLYPGAGYEQYF
TRBV7-3	TRBJ2-7	CASSLKGRDYEQYF
TRBV18	TRBJ2-7	CASSQDAGGEQYF
TRBV7-8	TRBJ2-3	CASSLPGLESDTQYF